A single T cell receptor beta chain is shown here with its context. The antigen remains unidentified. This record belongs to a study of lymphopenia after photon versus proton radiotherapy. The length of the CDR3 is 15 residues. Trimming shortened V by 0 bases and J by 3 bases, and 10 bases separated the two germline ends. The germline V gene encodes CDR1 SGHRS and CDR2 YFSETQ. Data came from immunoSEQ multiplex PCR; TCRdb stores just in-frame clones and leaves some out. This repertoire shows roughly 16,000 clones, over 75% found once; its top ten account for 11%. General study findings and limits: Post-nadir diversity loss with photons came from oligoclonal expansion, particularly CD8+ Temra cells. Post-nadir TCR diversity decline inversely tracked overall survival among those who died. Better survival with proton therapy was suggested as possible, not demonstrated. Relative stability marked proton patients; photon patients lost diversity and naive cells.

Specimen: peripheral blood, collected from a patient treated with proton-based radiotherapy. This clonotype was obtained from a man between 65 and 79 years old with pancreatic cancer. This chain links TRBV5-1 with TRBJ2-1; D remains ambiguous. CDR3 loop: CASSLGTKVYNEQFF. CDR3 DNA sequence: TGCGCCAGCAGCTTGGGTACGAAAGTCTACAATGAGCAGTTCTTC.